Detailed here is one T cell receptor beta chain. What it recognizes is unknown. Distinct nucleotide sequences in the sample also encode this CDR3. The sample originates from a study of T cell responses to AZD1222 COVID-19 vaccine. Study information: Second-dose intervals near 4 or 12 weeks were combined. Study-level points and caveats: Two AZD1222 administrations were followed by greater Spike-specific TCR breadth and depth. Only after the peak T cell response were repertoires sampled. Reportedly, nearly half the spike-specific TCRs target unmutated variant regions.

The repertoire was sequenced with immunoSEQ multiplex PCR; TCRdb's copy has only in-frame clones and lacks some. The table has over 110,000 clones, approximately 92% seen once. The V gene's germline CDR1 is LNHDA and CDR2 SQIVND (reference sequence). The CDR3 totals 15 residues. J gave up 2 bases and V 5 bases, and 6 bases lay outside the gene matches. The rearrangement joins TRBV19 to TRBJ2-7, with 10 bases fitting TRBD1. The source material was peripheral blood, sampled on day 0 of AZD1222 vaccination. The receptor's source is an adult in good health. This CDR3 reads CASSPRDRGPYEQYF. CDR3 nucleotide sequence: TGTGCCAGTAGTCCTCGGGACAGGGGACCCTACGAGCAGTACTTC.